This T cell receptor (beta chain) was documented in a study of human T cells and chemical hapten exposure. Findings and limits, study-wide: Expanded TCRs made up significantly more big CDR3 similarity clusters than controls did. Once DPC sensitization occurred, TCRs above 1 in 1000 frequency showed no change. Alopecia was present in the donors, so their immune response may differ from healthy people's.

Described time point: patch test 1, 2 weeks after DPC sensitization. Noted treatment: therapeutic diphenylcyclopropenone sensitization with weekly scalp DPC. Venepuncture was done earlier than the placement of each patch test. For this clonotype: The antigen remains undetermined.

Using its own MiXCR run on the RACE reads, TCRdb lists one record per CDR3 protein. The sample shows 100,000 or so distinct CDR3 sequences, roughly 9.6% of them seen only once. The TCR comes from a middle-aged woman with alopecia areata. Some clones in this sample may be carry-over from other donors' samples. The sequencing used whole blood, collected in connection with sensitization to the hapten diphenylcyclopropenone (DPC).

This chain's CDR3 is CASSVAGQGPEAFF. CDR3 DNA: TGTGCCAGCAGCGTAGCGGGACAGGGACCTGAAGCTTTCTTT. The rearrangement uses TRBV9 and TRBJ1-1; 9 bases are a match to TRBD1. Per the germline V gene, CDR1 is SGDLS and CDR2 is YYNGEE. CDR3 length equals 14 residues. J lost 6 bases, V lost 0 bases, and 3 bases had no gene match.